This paragraph covers one T cell receptor beta chain sequence. TCRdb keeps only in-frame clones here, not all; method: immunoSEQ multiplex PCR. The repertoire holds about 380,000 clones, with 85% to 90% as singletons. Participant ages covered about 18 to 89 years across 24 US areas. Either two negative PCRs, clearance, or symptom resolution qualified Cohort 3 donors as recovered. Germline CDR1 is SGHRS and CDR2 is YFSETQ. V was pared by 0 bases and J by 5 bases, with 8 bases between. The CDR3 is made up of 13 amino acids. This specimen comes from a study of blood T cell repertoires in COVID-19. Across the whole study: COVID-19 samples collected from the United States, Italy and Spain covered acute and convalescent phases. The analysed material was cDNA or gDNA that came from T cells, B-cell-depleted T cells, or PBMCs.

This chain links TRBV5-1 with TRBJ1-1; D ambiguous. This TCR was sampled from a woman younger than 30 who had recovered from COVID-19. Sequencing was performed on PBMCs or T cells enriched from blood (not recorded which). This CDR3 reads CASSLDGWTEAFF. CDR3 nucleotides: TGCGCCAGCAGCTTGGACGGGTGGACTGAAGCTTTCTTT.